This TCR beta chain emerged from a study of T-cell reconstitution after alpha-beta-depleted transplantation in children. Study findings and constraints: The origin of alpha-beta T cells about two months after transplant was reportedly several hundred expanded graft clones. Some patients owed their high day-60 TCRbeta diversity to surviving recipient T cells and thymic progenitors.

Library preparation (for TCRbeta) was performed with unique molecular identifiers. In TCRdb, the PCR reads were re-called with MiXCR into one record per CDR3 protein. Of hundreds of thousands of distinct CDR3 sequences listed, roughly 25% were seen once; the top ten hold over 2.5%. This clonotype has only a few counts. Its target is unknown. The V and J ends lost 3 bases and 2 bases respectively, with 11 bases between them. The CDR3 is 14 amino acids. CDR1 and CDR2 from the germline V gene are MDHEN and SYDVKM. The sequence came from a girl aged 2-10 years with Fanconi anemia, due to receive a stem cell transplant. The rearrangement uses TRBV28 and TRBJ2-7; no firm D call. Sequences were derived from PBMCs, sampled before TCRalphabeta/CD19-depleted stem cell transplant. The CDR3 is CASSFIAGTYEQYF. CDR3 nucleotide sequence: TGTGCCAGCAGTTTCATCGCTGGGACCTACGAGCAGTACTTC.